This TCR beta chain is drawn from a study of long-term antiretroviral therapy in people with HIV. General study results and limits: With ART, diversity went up but was still lower than in transplant donor controls. Against controls, HIV repertoires showed narrower ranges of CDR3 length.

As for this clone: Its antigen is not known.

With 5 bases clipped from V and 0 bases from J, the junction kept 9 bases outside the gene matches. The CDR3 consists of 17 residues. Per the germline V gene, CDR1 is SGHVS and CDR2 is FNYEAQ. This was the immunoSEQ v3.0 assay at survey level. Method: immunoSEQ multiplex PCR; TCRdb's copy keeps in-frame clones and lacks some. The table includes more than 35,000 clones, around 96% detected once. Among participants with HIV, every one received treatment in the United States. This TCR derives from a woman between 45 and 60 years old with HIV. Material: unsorted PBMCs, obtained 3.7 years after starting antiretroviral therapy. The chain combines TRBV7-6 with TRBJ1-3, with 8 bases lining up with TRBD1. The CDR3 region has the DNA TGTGCCAGCAGCATCCCGGCGGGACAGGTCTCTGGAAACACCATATATTTT. It translates to CASSIPAGQVSGNTIYF.